This TCR beta chain was recorded in a study of T cell responses to AZD1222 COVID-19 vaccine. Germline assignment: CDR1 SGHTA and CDR2 FQGTGA. This CDR3 has 15 amino acids. Trimming pared 5 bases from V and 5 bases from J, leaving 18 bases between. TCRdb's table, derived via immunoSEQ multiplex PCR, lists solely in-frame clones and lacks some. This table holds around 150,000 clones, more than 85% found once. Sample: peripheral blood, taken 28 days after the second AZD1222 dose. The rearrangement links TRBV7-3 to TRBJ1-1, with D perhaps TRBD1 (5 bases). This clonotype was sampled from an adult who received the AZD1222 COVID-19 vaccine. The CDR3 region is CASSQNRSPQTEAFF. The CDR3 DNA sequence: TGTGCCAGCAGCCAGAACAGGTCCCCTCAAACTGAAGCTTTCTTT.